This T cell receptor beta chain was identified during a study of identical twins (dated by TCRdb to the mid-2010s). Regarding the study in general: The study deep-sequenced TCR alpha and beta repertoires from monozygotic twins, unrelated adults of various ages and cord blood to test whether fetal clonotypes persist. To rule out contamination, replicate twin experiments were performed at different times with different library preparation protocols.

Of note for this clonotype: It has no known antigen specificity. No much larger clonotype is one base removed from it; base qualities were not supplied.

Overall study outcomes, separate from this receptor: Because the same donors could not be followed over many years, the conclusions depended on cross-sectional statistical analysis. The excess sharing between twins in beta out-of-frame sequences was weaker because fewer shared sequences reduced the signal-to-noise ratio. Invariant T cells such as MAIT and iNKT could partly confound zero-insertion analyses, although diverse VJ usage argued against such confounding for most clonotypes. Abundant cord blood beta clonotypes carried fewer insertions; young adult naive repertoires showed a weaker similar trend, while memory repertoires showed none. In monozygotic twins, out-of-frame TCR alpha sharing was systematically underestimated by recombination models, although the models agreed with sharing between unrelated individuals. Compared with coincidental sharing between unrelated individuals, an excess of low generation-probability sequences was observed among out-of-frame TCR alpha sequences shared between twins.

From the germline V gene, CDR1 is MGHRA and CDR2 is YSYEKL. Trimmed from V: 1 base; trimmed from J: 0 bases; junction bases lacking a gene match: 6. There are 17 amino acids in the CDR3, from cysteine to phenylalanine inclusive. Only the CDR3 part of the read is kept: 51 bases, read in frame from the first base. Libraries were prepared through 5' RACE. TCRdb names Illumina HiSeq 2000 as the instrument used. Template switching introduced a universal primer binding site; the final cDNA contained a unique molecular identifier, enabling accurate counting of TCR cDNA molecules. Specific primers in the conserved constant-segment region were used to synthesize first-strand cDNA for the TCR alpha and beta chains. Each cDNA library was double barcoded, with a SMART-Mk sample barcode plus Illumina barcodes, to control for contamination. TruSeq adapter sequences along with Illumina sample barcodes were introduced in two successive PCR steps. TCR alpha and beta cDNA libraries were sequenced on the Illumina HiSeq platform with custom primers. For the original study's pipeline: MiGEC processed the raw reads to extract unique molecular identifiers, while MiXCR was used to determine the CDR3 positions. For each individual, recombination models were inferred using an EM algorithm with the repgenHMM and IGoR tools. The analysis of shared clonotypes was done with the tcR package in R, with sharing normalized by the product of cloneset sizes. To study raw recombination free of thymic and clonal selection effects, out-of-frame nonproductive sequences were analyzed. Through fastp at Q25 and MiXCR, TCRdb rebuilt clones from the public reads, retaining in-frame beta chains. For every CDR3 protein sequence, its rows merge into one entry that carries the most common genes and DNA. In this record, the V and J calls reflect TCRdb's handling and not the investigators' own analysis. Recorded for this sample are under 900,000 distinct CDR3 sequences; roughly 12% of them occurred a single time. The ten largest clones take up 1.5% to 2% of the sample.

Every donor in the study was a healthy Caucasian. Three pairs of female monozygotic twins, all aged roughly 18 to 29 years, made up the twin cohort. The RNA used for TCR libraries was isolated from peripheral blood mononuclear cells. These data were also reused for a study on yellow fever vaccine responses in identical twins. As described in the second report: The authors reported that the T cell response to vaccination in identical twins appeared partly convergent and partly personalized. Focusing on identical twins, the study followed the T cell clones that responded to the vaccine, and did so with precision.

The chain employs TRBV4-1 and TRBJ2-7, with 10 bases matching TRBD2. The sequencing sample was made of PBMCs. The TCR sequence derives from a woman aged 18-29 years in good health. The CDR3 here reads CASSQGFPSGSSYEQYF. The DNA sequence reads TGCGCCAGCAGCCAAGGATTCCCTAGCGGGAGCTCCTACGAGCAGTACTTC.